This T cell receptor (beta chain) comes out of a study of blood T cell repertoires in COVID-19. Looking at the study overall: COVID-19 samples, acute and convalescent, were from the United States, Italy and Spain. From T cells, B-cell-depleted T cells, or PBMCs came the material, which was cDNA or gDNA.

V lost 7 bases to trimming and J lost 5 bases; unmatched junction nucleotides: 8. CDR3 size: 14 residues. In germline, CDR1 is SQVTM, CDR2 ANQGSEA. Authors' analysis steps: Amplified reference gene primers provided the basis for estimating nucleated cell counts. Clones were read by immunoSEQ multiplex PCR, and TCRdb kept only the in-frame ones, dropping some. D and trimming were read from the DNA, whereas the V and J calls and clone size are those reported in that table. The repertoire consists of about 240,000 clones, with 70% to 90% occurring once and the leading ten covering 4.5% to 5.5%. The chain links TRBV29-1 to TRBJ2-5; 12 positions agree with TRBD2. What was sequenced was peripheral blood. The sequence derives from a man between 50 and 59 years old with COVID-19, enrolled during active disease. The CDR3 region has the DNA TGCAGCGCCTCTAGCGGGGGGGCCTCCGAGACCCAGTACTTC. Amino acids: CSASSGGASETQYF.